Each of the 25 T cell receptor beta chains below was sequenced from the same sample in a study of tumor and adjacent non-tumor tissue in lung cancer. No cell sorting was done before RNA was extracted from the tissue. The library came from three nested PCR rounds adapted from ARM-PCR protocols. TCRdb called the multiplex PCR reads again in MiXCR, with one record for every CDR3 protein. Of 100,000 to 150,000 distinct CDR3 sequences listed, 60% to 70% are singletons. Input material: lung tumor tissue. These TCRs come from a man younger than 40 with non-small cell lung cancer.

This clonotype appeared once. A much larger clone lies one base from this, so it may be a read error. The CDR3 loop reads CASGWTGSNQPQNF. CDR3 in DNA: TGTGCTAGTGGTTGGACTGGGAGCAATCAGCCCCAGAATTTT. This sequence joins TRBV12-5 and TRBJ1-5; no reliable D call. This CDR3 has 14 amino acids. Germline CDR1 and CDR2: LGHNT and FRNRAP.

The sample holds one count of this clonotype. The junction shows a germline mismatch at one end, possibly a read error. The chain uses TRBV11-3 and TRBJ2-1, with a possible D match to TRBD2 (5 bases). Germline lookup yields CDR1 SGHNT and CDR2 YENEEA. This CDR3 has 15 residues. Here the CDR3 reads CANSQKEDDYTEQFF. For the CDR3, the DNA is TGTGCCAACAGCCAGAAAGAGGACGACTACACTGAGCAGTTCTTC.

In the case of this clonotype: This may arise from a read error, as a much more abundant clone is one base away. The rearrangement uses TRBV6-5 and TRBJ1-5; no definite D call. CDR3 length: 15 amino acids. Germline V gene sequence: CDR1 MNHEY, CDR2 SVGAGI. The DNA for the CDR3 is TGTGCCACCAGTCGTCTTCAGACTTCCGGTCAGCCCCAGCATTTT. Translated: CATSRLQTSGQPQHF.

With respect to this clonotype: The conserved phenylalanine or tryptophan is not found at the CDR3 terminus, so this likely reflects a read error. This sequence joins TRBV11-3 and TRBJ2-5; weak D call: TRBD1 (6 bases). This CDR3 comprises 13 residues. CDR1 is SGHNT and CDR2 is YENEEA in the germline V gene. V dropped 4 bases and J dropped 4 bases, with 10 bases sitting between them. The CDR3, as DNA: TGTGCCAGCAGCTGGGCCAGGGGAGAGACCCAGTACTAC. Its translation: CASSWARGETQYY.

The DNA of the CDR3 is TGCGCCAGCAGCTTGGGACTAGCGGGACTGAACATTCAGTACTTC. This encodes CASSLGLAGLNIQYF. The J gene is TRBJ2-4, the V gene TRBV5-1; 11 bases are shared with TRBD2. Per germline, CDR1 SGHRS and CDR2 YFSETQ. This CDR3 is 15 amino acids long. V shed 0 bases, J shed 7 bases, and the junction held 3 bases outside the gene matches.

With respect to this clonotype: A much larger clone is a single base away; this may be a read error. V is TRBV5-5 and J is TRBJ2-5; D may be TRBD1 (5 bases). The CDR3 totals 16 residues. Deletions cut 1 base from V and 5 bases from J, with 18 bases between. CDR1 is SGHKS and CDR2 is YYEKEE in the germline V gene (reference sequence). CDR3 sequence: CASSLRVKGLMETQYF. In DNA form, the CDR3 reads TGTGCCAGCAGCTTGAGGGTCAAGGGGCTTATGGAGACCCAGTACTTC.

This clonotype was found many times. In nucleotides, the CDR3 is TGTGCCAGCACGGCGGCCCCCTACAATGAGCAGTTCTTC. It is translated as CASTAAPYNEQFF. The chain has TRBV6-2 or TRBV6-3 and TRBJ2-1; D unclear. The V gene's germline CDR1 is MNHEY and CDR2 SVGEGT. The length of the CDR3 is 13 residues. Trimming stripped 7 bases from V and 2 bases from J, with 9 bases between.

On this clonotype itself: A read error is possible here, since a much larger clone lies one base away. The missing conserved phenylalanine or tryptophan at the end of this CDR3 makes a read error likely. CDR3 sequence reads: CSVDQAKTDTQYL. The CDR3 DNA reads as TGCAGCGTTGATCAGGCGAAAACAGATACGCAGTATCTT. The chain uses TRBV29-1 and TRBJ2-3; no clear D. The CDR3 totals 13 residues. V lost 3 bases and J 3 bases, leaving 10 bases between the germline ends. CDR1 and CDR2 from the germline V gene are SQVTM and ANQGSEA.

Worth noting for this clonotype: One end of the junction is discordant with germline, which a read error may explain. The rearrangement links TRBV4-1 to TRBJ1-1; D gene uncertain. The CDR3 is 14 residues long. Germline V gene lookup returns CDR1 MGHRA and CDR2 YSYEKL. CDR3: CASSQDHFKTEAFF. In nucleotides, the CDR3 is TGCGCCAGCAGCCAAGATCACTTCAAGACTGAAGCTTTCTTC.

As regards this clonotype: A junction end diverges from the germline sequence, so it may reflect a read error. The rearrangement uses TRBV12-3 or TRBV12-4 and TRBJ2-1; D tentatively reads TRBD1 or TRBD2 (5 bases each). The CDR3 runs 15 residues. CDR3 region: CVSRPSLTGLNEQFF. Written as DNA, the CDR3 is TGTGTCAGCAGACCTTCCCTAACAGGACTCAATGAGCAGTTCTTC.

Details on this clonotype: A much larger clone lies one base from this, so it may be a read error. The chain combines TRBV20-1 with TRBJ2-4; unclear D gene. V dropped 0 bases and J dropped 7 bases, with 7 bases sitting between them. CDR1 and CDR2 from the germline V gene are DFQATT and SNEGSKA (reference sequence). The CDR3 covers 12 residues. CDR3 amino acids: CSARETDNIQYF. The CDR3 DNA reads as TGCAGTGCTAGAGAAACTGACAACATTCAGTACTTC.

This chain links TRBV20-1 with TRBJ2-7, with a weak D call TRBD1 (6 bases). Trimming took off 0 bases at V and 6 bases at J, with 18 bases between the two ends. The CDR3 length is 15 residues. The germline gives CDR1 DFQATT, CDR2 SNEGSKA (reference sequence). The CDR3 DNA sequence: TGCAGTGCTAGAGACTCCAGGGGTCTCTCCCTCGAGCAGTACTTC. Encoded protein: CSARDSRGLSLEQYF.

As concerns this clonotype: A much larger clone lies one base from this, so it may be a read error. V gene TRBV12-3 or TRBV12-4 combines with J gene TRBJ2-1; 7 bases are a match to TRBD1. The CDR3 sequence is 14 residues long. The chain's CDR3 is CASSPGQKYSEQFF. The CDR3 DNA follows: TGTGCCAGCAGCCCGGGACAGAAGTACAGTGAGCAGTTCTTC.

This clonotype was counted ten times or more. The gene calls are TRBV20-1 and TRBJ2-5; TRBD1 agrees at 7 bases. This CDR3 comprises 15 residues. Germline loops: CDR1 DFQATT, CDR2 SNEGSKA (reference sequence). Trimming cost V 4 bases and J 5 bases; bases outside gene matches: 13. CDR3 protein: CSAKNLDREGETQYF. The CDR3 region has the DNA TGCAGTGCTAAAAATCTCGACAGGGAAGGGGAGACCCAGTACTTC.

Remarks on this clonotype: No conserved phenylalanine or tryptophan ends this CDR3, so it is likely a read error. The genes are TRBV11-2 and TRBJ2-7, with a weak D call TRBD1 (6 bases). The CDR3 has 15 residues. From germline, CDR1 is SGHAT and CDR2 FQNNGV. The CDR3 loop is CVSSLEGDGSYEQYL. CDR3 DNA sequence: TGTGTCAGCAGCTTAGAGGGGGACGGCTCCTACGAGCAGTACCTC.

The sample holds one count of this clonotype. One end of the junction varies from germline; a read error may be responsible. The gene calls are TRBV6-1 and TRBJ1-3, with D perhaps TRBD1 (6 bases). Germline values: CDR1 MNHNS, CDR2 SASEGT. This CDR3 region has 15 residues. CDR3 sequence reads: CDSSGTIFSGNTIYF. The CDR3 DNA follows: TGTGACAGCAGTGGGACAATTTTCTCTGGAAACACCATATATTTT.

To note about this clonotype: The junction departs from germline at one end; a sequencing error may be responsible. DNA for the CDR3: TGTGCCAGCAGTACCGGACCTGATCCTCGAAGCATCGGGGAGCAGTTTTTT. Amino acids: CASSTGPDPRSIGEQFF. V usage is TRBV6-6 and J usage is TRBJ2-2, with D perhaps matching TRBD2 (5 bases). CDR1 and CDR2 (germline): MNHNY, SVGAGI (reference sequence). This CDR3 contains 17 residues.

Points on this clonotype: Possible read error: a much larger clone is one base away. J is TRBJ2-2 and V is TRBV29-1, with a weak D call TRBD2 (5 bases). Between the trimmed V and J ends, which lost 4 bases and 8 bases, there was a span of 20 bases. The CDR3 loop spans 15 amino acids. Germline values: CDR1 SQVTM, CDR2 ANQGSEA. CDR3 in DNA: TGCAGCGTTGCGGATGCTAGCAGGATGGGTGGGGAGCTGTTTTTT. It translates to CSVADASRMGGELFF.

Concerning this clonotype: This may be a read error: a much more frequent sequence differs by one nucleotide. This chain joins TRBV6-5 and TRBJ1-1; the D gene is possibly TRBD1 (5 bases). Between the trimmed V and J ends, which lost 5 bases and 1 base, there was a span of 11 bases. The CDR3 runs 14 residues. The germline gives CDR1 MNHEY, CDR2 SVGAGI. Here the CDR3 reads CASSRQFWNTEAFF. The CDR3 DNA reads as TGTGCCAGCAGTCGACAGTTCTGGAACACTGAAGCTTTCTTT.

Details on this clonotype: Just one base apart from a much larger clone, this may be a read error. CDR3 coding DNA: TGCAGTGCGCGGACATGGTACTACACTGGAGCTTTCTTT. Its protein is CSARTWYYTGAFF. The genes are TRBV20-1 and TRBJ1-1; D might be TRBD1 (5 bases). The CDR3 spans 13 residues. CDR1 and CDR2 from the germline V gene are DFQATT and SNEGSKA (reference sequence).

V and J are TRBV28 and TRBJ1-2; 10 positions agree with TRBD1. V lost 5 bases to trimming and J lost 5 bases; unmatched junction nucleotides: 8. Per germline, CDR1 MDHEN and CDR2 SYDVKM. The CDR3 length is 15 residues. CDR3 in DNA: TGTGCCAGCAGTCTCCGGACAGGGGGAAGTTATGGCTACACCTTC. This encodes CASSLRTGGSYGYTF.

For this clonotype: This may be a read error: a much more frequent sequence differs by one nucleotide. The chain joins TRBV20-1 to TRBJ2-1; the D is unclear. Trimming stripped 6 bases from V and 9 bases from J, with 12 bases between. CDR1 and CDR2 (germline): DFQATT, SNEGSKA (reference sequence). The CDR3 sequence is 11 residues long. The CDR3 is CSAHNETEQFF. The CDR3 DNA follows: TGCAGTGCCCACAATGAGACTGAGCAGTTCTTC.

This clonotype was seen at least ten times. The V and J genes are TRBV12-3 or TRBV12-4 and TRBJ2-3; TRBD2 aligns across 8 bases. The CDR3 runs to 16 residues. V trimming: 2 bases; J trimming: 5 bases; junction bases outside the gene matches: 9. CDR3 region: CASSLTGGRPQDTQYF. CDR3 bases: TGTGCCAGCAGTTTAACAGGCGGGAGGCCCCAAGATACGCAGTATTTT.

To note about this clonotype: One junction end disagrees with the germline gene, perhaps due to a read error. This chain connects TRBV6-6 to TRBJ2-3, with D possibly TRBD1 on 5 matching bases. The CDR3 runs 15 residues. Germline CDR1 is MNHNY and CDR2 is SVGAGI (reference sequence). The CDR3 is CPSSRQRASTDTQYF. CDR3 sequence (DNA): TGTCCCAGCAGTCGACAGCGTGCTAGCACAGATACGCAGTATTTT.

This sequence joins TRBV5-4 and TRBJ1-3, with a tentative D call TRBD1 (5 bases). The germline V and J ends were trimmed by 4 bases and 0 bases, with 14 bases remaining between them. CDR1 is SGHNT and CDR2 is YYREEE in the germline V gene (reference sequence). The CDR3 is 16 amino acids. The DNA for the CDR3 is TGTGCCAGCAGCACCGGTCGGGGCGCCTCTGGAAACACCATATATTTT. Translation gives CASSTGRGASGNTIYF.